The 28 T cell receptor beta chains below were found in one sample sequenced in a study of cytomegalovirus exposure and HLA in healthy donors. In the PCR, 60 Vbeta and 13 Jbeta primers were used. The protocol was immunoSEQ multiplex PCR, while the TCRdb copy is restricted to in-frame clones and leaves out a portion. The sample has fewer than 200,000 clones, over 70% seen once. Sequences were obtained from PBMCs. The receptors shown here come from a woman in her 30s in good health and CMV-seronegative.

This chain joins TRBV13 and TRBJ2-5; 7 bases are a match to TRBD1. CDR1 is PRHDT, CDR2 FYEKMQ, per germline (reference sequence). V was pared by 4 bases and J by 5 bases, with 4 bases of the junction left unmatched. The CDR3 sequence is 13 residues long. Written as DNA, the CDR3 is TGTGCCAGCAGCTCAACAGGGGTGGAGACCCAGTACTTC. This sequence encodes CASSSTGVETQYF.

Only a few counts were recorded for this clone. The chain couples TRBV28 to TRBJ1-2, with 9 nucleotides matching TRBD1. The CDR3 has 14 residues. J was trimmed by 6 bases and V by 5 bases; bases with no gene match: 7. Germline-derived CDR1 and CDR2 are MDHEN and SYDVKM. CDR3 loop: CASSSTGGRDGYTF. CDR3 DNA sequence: TGTGCCAGCAGTAGTACAGGGGGCCGAGATGGCTACACCTTC.

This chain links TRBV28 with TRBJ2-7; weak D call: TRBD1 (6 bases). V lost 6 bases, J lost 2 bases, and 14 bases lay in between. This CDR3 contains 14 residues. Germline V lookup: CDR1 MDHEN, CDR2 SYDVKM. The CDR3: CASRPGHPTYEQYF. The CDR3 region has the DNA TGTGCCAGCAGGCCGGGACACCCAACCTACGAGCAGTACTTC.

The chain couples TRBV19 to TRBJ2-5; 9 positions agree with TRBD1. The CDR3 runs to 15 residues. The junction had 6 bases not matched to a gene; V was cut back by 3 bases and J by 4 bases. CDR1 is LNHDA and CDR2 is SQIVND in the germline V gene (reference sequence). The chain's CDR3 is CASSITGGVAETQYF. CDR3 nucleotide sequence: TGTGCCAGTAGTATTACAGGGGGCGTGGCAGAGACCCAGTACTTC.

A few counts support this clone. CDR3 sequence reads: CSVEGQGSEKLFF. The CDR3 nucleotides are TGCAGCGTTGAGGGACAGGGGAGTGAAAAACTGTTTTTT. The chain employs TRBV29-1 and TRBJ1-4, with 10 positions matching TRBD1. CDR1 is SQVTM, CDR2 ANQGSEA, per germline. The CDR3 sequence is 13 residues long. V was pared by 3 bases and J by 7 bases, with 2 bases of the junction left unmatched. The full variable domain, its missing parts supplied by reference TRBV29-1 and TRBJ1-4, is SAVISQKPSRDICQRGTSLTIQCQVDSQVTMMFWYRQQPGQSLTLIATANQGSEATYESGFVIDKFPISRPNLTFSTLTVSNMSPEDSSIYLCSVEGQGSEKLFFGSGTQLSVL.

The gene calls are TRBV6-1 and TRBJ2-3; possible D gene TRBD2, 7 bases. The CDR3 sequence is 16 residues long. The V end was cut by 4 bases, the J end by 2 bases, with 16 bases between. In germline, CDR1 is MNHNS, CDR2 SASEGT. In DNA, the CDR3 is TGTGCCAGCAGTGCTCAAGTAGGGGGGGTCACAGATACGCAGTATTTT. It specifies CASSAQVGGVTDTQYF.

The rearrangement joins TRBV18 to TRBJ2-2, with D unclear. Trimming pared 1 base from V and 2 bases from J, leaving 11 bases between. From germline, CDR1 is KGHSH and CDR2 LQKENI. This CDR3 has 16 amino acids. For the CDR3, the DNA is TGTGCCAGCTCACCACGGGTCCCAGGAAACACCGGGGAGCTGTTTTTT. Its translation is CASSPRVPGNTGELFF.

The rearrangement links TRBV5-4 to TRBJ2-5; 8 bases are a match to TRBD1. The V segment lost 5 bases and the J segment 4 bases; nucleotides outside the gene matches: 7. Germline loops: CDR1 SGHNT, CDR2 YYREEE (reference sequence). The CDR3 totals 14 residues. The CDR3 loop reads CASSRITGGETQYF. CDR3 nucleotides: TGTGCCAGCAGTCGCATCACAGGGGGAGAGACCCAGTACTTC. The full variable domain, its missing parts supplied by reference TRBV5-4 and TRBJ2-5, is ETGVTQSPTHLIKTRGQQVTLRCSSQSGHNTVSWYQQALGQGPQFIFQYYREEENGRGNFPPRFSGLQFPNYSSELNVNALELDDSALYLCASSRITGGETQYFGPGTRLLVL.

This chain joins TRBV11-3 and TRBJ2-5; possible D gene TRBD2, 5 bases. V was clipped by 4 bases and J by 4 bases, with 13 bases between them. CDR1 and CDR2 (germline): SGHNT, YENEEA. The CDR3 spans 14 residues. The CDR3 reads CASSYDYKGETQYF. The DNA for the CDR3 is TGTGCCAGCAGCTATGACTATAAGGGAGAGACCCAGTACTTC.

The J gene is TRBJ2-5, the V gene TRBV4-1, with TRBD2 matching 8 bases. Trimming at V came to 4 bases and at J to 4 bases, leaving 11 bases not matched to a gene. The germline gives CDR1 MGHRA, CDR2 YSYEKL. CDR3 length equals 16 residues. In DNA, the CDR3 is TGCGCCAGCAGCCCACGGGGGGGCGGGGGGAGAGAGACCCAGTACTTC. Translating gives CASSPRGGGGRETQYF.

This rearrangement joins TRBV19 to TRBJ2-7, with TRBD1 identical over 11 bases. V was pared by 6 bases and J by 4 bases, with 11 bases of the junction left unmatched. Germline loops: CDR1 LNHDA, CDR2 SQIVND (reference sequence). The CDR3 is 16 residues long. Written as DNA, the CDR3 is TGTGCCAGTAGCCCCACCAGGACAGGGGGCGTTTACGAGCAGTACTTC. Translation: CASSPTRTGGVYEQYF.

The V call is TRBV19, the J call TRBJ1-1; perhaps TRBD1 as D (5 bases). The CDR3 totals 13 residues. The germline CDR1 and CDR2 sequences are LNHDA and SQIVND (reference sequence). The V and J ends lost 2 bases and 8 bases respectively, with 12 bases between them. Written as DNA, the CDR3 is TGTGCCAGTAGTATAATGAGCTGGGGCGAAGCTTTCTTT. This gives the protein CASSIMSWGEAFF.

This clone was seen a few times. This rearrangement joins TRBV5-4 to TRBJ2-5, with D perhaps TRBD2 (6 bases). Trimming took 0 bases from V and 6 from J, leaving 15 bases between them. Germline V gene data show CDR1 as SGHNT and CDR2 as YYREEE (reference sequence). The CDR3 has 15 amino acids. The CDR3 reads CASSLAGGERKTQYF. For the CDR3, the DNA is TGTGCCAGCAGCTTGGCGGGCGGGGAGAGGAAGACCCAGTACTTC.

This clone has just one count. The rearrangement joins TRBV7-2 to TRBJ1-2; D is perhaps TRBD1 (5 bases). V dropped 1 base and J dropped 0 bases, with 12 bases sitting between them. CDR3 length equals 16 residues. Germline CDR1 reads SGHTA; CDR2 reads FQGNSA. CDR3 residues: CASSLVTGEANYGYTF. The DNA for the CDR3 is TGTGCCAGCAGCTTAGTAACAGGCGAAGCTAACTATGGCTACACCTTC.

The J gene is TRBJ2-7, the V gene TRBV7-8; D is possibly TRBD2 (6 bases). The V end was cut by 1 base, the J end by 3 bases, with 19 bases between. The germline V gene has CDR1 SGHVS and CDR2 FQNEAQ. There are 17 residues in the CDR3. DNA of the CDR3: TGTGCCAGCAGCTTAGTCCCCCCCGGGAGTAATCTCTACGAGCAGTACTTC. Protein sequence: CASSLVPPGSNLYEQYF.

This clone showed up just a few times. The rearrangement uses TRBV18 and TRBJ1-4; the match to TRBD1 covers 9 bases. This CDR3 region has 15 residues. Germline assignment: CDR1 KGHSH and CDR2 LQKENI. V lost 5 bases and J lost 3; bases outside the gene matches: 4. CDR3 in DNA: TGTGCCAGCTCAAAGAGGGACAGGGCTAATGAAAAACTGTTTTTT. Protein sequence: CASSKRDRANEKLFF.

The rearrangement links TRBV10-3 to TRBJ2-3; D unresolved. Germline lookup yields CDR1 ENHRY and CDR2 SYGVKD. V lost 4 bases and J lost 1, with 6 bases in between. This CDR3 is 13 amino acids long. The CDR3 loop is CAISVEGTDTQYF. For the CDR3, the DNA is TGTGCCATCAGTGTAGAGGGCACAGATACGCAGTATTTT.

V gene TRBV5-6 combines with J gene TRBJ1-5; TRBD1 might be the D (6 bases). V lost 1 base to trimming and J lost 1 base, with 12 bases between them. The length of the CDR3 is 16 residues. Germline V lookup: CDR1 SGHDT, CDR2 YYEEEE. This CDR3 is CASSLLSGESNQPQHF. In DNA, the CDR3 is TGTGCCAGCAGCTTGCTTTCAGGGGAAAGCAATCAGCCCCAGCATTTT. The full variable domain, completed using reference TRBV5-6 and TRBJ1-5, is DAGVTQSPTHLIKTRGQQVTLRCSPKSGHDTVSWYQQALGQGPQFIFQYYEEEERQRGNFPDRFSGHQFPNYSSELNVNALLLGDSALYLCASSLLSGESNQPQHFGDGTRLSIL.

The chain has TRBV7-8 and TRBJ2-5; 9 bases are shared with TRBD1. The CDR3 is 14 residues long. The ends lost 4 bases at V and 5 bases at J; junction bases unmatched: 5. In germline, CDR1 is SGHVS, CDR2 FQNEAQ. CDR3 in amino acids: CASSSRTGVETQYF. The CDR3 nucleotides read TGTGCCAGCAGCTCCCGGACAGGGGTGGAGACCCAGTACTTC.

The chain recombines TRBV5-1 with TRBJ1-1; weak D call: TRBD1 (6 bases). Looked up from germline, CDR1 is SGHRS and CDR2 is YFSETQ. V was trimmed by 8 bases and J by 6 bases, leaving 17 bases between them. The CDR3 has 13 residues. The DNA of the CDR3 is TGCGCCAGTGGAGACCCGGGGGGCGCTGAAGCTTTCTTT. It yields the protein CASGDPGGAEAFF.

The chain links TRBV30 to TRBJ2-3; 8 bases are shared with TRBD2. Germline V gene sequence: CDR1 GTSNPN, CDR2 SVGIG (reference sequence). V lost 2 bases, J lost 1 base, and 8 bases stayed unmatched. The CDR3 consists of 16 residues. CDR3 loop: CAWSMGSSGRTDTQYF. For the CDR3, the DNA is TGTGCCTGGAGTATGGGTTCTAGCGGGCGCACAGATACGCAGTATTTT.

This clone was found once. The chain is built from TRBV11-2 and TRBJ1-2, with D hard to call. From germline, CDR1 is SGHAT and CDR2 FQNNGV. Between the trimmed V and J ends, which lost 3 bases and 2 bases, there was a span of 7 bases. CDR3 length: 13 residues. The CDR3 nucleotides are TGTGCCAGCAGCTTTGGCTCCAACTATGGCTACACCTTC. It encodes CASSFGSNYGYTF. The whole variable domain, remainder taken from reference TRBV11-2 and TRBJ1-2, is EAGVAQSPRYKIIEKRQSVAFWCNPISGHATLYWYQQILGQGPKLLIQFQNNGVVDDSQLPKDRFSAERLKGVDSTLKIQPAKLEDSAVYLCASSFGSNYGYTFGSGTRLTVV.

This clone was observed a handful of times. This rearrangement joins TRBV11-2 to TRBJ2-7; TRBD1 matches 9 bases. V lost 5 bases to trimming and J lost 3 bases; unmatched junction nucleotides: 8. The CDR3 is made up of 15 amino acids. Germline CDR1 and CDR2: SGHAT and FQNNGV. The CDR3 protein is CASSTSGTGLYEQYF. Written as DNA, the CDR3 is TGTGCCAGCAGCACTTCCGGGACAGGGCTCTACGAGCAGTACTTC. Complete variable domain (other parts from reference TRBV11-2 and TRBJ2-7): EAGVAQSPRYKIIEKRQSVAFWCNPISGHATLYWYQQILGQGPKLLIQFQNNGVVDDSQLPKDRFSAERLKGVDSTLKIQPAKLEDSAVYLCASSTSGTGLYEQYFGPGTRLTVT.

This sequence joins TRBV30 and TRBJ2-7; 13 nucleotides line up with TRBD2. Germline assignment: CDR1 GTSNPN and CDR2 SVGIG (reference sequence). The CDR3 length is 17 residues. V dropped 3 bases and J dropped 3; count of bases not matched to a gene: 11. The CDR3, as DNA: TGTGCCTGGAGCCTAAGCCGGACTAGCGGGAGCCTCTACGAGCAGTACTTC. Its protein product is CAWSLSRTSGSLYEQYF.

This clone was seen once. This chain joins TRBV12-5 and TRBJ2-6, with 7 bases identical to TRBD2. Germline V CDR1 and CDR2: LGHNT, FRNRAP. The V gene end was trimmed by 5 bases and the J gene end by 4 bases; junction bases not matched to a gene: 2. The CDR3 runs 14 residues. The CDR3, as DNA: TGTGCTAGTGGTCGGGGGGACGGGGCCAACGTCCTGACTTTC. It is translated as CASGRGDGANVLTF.

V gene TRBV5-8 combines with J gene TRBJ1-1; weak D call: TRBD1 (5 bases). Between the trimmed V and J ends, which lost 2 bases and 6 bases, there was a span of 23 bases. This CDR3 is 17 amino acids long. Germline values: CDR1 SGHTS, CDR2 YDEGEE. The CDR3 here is CASSFSPSRVWWAEAFF. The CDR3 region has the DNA TGTGCCAGCAGCTTTAGCCCCAGCAGGGTCTGGTGGGCTGAAGCTTTCTTT. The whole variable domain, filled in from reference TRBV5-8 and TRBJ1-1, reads EAGVTQSPTHLIKTRGQQATLRCSPISGHTSVYWYQQALGLGLQFLLWYDEGEERNRGNFPPRFSGRQFPNYSSELNVNALELEDSALYLCASSFSPSRVWWAEAFFGQGTRLTVV.

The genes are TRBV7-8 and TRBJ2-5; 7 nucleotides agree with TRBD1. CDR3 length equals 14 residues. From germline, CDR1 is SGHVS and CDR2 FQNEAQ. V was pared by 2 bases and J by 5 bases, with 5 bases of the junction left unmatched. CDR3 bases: TGTGCCAGCAGCTTAATACAGGGGTTTGAGACCCAGTACTTC. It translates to CASSLIQGFETQYF.

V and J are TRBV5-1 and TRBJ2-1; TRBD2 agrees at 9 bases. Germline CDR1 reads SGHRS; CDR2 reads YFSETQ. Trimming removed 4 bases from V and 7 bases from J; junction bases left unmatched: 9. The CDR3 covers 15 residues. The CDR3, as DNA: TGCGCCAGCAGCCCAGACGGACTAGCGACTAATGAGCAGTTCTTC. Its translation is CASSPDGLATNEQFF.